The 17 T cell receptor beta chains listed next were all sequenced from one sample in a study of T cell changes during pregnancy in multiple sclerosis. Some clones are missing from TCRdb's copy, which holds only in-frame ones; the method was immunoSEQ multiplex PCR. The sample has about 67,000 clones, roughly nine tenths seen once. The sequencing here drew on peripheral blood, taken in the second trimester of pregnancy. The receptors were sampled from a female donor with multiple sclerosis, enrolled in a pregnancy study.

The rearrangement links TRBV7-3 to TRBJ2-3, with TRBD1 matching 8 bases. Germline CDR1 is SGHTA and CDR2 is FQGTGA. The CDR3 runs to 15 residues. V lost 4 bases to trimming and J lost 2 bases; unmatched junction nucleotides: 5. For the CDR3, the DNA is TGTGCCAGCAGCTCGACAGGGGAAAACACAGATACGCAGTATTTT. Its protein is CASSSTGENTDTQYF.

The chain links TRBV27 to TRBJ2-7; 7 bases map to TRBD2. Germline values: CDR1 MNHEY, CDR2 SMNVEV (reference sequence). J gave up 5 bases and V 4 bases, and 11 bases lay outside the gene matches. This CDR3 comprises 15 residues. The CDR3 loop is CASSSTGLGENEQYF. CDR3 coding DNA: TGTGCCAGCAGTTCTACAGGACTAGGGGAAAACGAGCAGTACTTC.

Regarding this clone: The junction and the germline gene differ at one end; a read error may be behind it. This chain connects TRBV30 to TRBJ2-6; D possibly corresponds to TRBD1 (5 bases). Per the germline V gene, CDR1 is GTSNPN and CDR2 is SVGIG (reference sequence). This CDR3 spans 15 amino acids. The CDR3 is CAWSPGNSGANVPTF. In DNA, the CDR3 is TGTGCCTGGAGCCCCGGCAACTCTGGGGCCAACGTCCCGACTTTC. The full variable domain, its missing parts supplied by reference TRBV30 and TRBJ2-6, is SQTIHQWPATLVQPVGSPLSLECTVEGTSNPNLYWYRQAAGRGLQLLFYSVGIGQISSEVPQNLSASRPQDRQFILSSKKLLLSDSGFYLCAWSPGNSGANVPTFGAGSRLTVL.

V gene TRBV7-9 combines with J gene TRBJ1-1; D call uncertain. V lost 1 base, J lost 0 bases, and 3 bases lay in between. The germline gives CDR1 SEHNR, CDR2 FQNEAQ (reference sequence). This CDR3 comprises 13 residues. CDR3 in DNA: TGTGCCAGCAGCTTAGACTTGAACACTGAAGCTTTCTTT. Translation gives CASSLDLNTEAFF.

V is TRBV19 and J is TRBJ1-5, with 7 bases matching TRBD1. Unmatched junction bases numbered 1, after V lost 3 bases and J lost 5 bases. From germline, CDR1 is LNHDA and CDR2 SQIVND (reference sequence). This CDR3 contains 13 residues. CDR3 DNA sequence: TGTGCCAGTAGTATTAGGGGGCATCAGCCCCAGCATTTT. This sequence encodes CASSIRGHQPQHF.

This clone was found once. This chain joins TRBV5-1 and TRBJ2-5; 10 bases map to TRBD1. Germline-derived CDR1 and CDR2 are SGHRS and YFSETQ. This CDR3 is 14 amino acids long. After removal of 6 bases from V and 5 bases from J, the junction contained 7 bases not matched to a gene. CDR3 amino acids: CASILTGGSETQYF. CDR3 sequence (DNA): TGCGCCAGCATACTGACAGGGGGCTCGGAGACCCAGTACTTC.

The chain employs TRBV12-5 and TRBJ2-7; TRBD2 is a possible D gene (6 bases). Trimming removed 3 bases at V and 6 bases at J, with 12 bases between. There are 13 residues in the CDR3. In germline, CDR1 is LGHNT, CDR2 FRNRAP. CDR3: CASGFVLGGEQYF. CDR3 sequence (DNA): TGTGCTAGTGGTTTCGTTCTGGGGGGCGAGCAGTACTTC.

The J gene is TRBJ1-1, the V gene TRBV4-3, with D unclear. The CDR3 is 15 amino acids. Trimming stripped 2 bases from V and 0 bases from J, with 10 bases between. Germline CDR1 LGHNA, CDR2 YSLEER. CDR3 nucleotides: TGCGCCAGCAGCCAACGCGACAATCTGAACACTGAAGCTTTCTTT. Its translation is CASSQRDNLNTEAFF.

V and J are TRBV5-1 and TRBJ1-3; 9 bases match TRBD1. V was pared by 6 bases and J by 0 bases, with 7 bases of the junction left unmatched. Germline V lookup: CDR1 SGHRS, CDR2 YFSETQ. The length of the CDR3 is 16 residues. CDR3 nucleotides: TGCGCCAGCACTAAAGACAGGGGGAACTCTGGAAACACCATATATTTT. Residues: CASTKDRGNSGNTIYF.

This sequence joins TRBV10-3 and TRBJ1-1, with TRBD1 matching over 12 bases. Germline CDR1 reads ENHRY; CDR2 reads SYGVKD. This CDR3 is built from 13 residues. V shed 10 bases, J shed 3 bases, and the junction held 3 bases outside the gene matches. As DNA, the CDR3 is TGTGCCACGGGACAGGGGGCAGACACTGAAGCTTTCTTT. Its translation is CATGQGADTEAFF.

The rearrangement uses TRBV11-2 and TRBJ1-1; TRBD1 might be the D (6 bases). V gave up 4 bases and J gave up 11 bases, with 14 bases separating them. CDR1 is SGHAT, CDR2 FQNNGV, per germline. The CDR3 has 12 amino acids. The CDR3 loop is CASSYQGPKAFF. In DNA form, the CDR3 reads TGTGCCAGCAGCTATCAGGGGCCGAAGGCTTTCTTT.

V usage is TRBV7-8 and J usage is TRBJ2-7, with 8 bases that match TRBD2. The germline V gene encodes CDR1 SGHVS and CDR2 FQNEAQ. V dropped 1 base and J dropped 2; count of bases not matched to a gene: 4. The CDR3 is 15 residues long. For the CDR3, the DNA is TGTGCCAGCAGCTTAGTTCGGACTAGCACCTACGAGCAGTACTTC. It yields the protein CASSLVRTSTYEQYF.

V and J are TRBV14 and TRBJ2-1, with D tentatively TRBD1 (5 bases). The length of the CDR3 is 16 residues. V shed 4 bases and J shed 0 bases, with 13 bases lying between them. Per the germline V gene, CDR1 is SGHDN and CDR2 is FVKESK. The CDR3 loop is CASSLDKYFSYNEQFF. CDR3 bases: TGTGCCAGCAGCCTGGACAAGTACTTCTCCTACAATGAGCAGTTCTTC.

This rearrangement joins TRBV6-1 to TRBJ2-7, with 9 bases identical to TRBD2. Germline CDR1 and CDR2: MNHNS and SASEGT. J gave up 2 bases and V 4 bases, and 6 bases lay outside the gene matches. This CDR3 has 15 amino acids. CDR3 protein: CASSVGSGSPYEQYF. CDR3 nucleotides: TGTGCCAGCAGTGTAGGTAGCGGGAGTCCCTACGAGCAGTACTTC.

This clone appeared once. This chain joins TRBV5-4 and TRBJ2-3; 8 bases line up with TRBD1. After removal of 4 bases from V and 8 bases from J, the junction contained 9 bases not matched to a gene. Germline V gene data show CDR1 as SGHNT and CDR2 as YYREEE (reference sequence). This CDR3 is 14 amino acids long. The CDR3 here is CASSQRTGQGTQYF. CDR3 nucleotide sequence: TGTGCCAGCAGCCAACGGACAGGGCAAGGTACGCAGTATTTT.

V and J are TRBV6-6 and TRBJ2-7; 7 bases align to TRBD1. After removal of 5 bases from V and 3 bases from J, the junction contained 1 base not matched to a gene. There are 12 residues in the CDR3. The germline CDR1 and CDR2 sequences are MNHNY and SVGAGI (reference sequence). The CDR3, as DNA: TGTGCCAGCAGTCGACAGGGCTACGAGCAGTACTTC. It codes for CASSRQGYEQYF.

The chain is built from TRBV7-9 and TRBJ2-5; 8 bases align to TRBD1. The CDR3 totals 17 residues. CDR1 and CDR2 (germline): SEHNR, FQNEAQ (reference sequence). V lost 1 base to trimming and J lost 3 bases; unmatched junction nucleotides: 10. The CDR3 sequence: CASSLGSGTGTKETQYF. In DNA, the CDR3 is TGTGCCAGCAGCTTAGGTTCCGGGACAGGTACTAAAGAGACCCAGTACTTC.